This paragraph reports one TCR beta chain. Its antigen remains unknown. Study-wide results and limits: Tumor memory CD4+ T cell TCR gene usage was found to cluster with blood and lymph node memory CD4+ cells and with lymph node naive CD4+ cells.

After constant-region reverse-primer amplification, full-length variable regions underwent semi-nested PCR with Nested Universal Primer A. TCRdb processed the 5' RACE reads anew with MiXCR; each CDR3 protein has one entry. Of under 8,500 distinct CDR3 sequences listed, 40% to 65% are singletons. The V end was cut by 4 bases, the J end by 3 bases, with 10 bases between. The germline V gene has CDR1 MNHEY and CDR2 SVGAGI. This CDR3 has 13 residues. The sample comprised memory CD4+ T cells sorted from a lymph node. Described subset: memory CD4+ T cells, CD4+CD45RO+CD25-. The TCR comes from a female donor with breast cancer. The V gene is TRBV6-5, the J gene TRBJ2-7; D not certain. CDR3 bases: TGTGCCAGCAGTTCGACGGAGATCTACGAGCAGTACTTC. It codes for CASSSTEIYEQYF.